This passage covers 29 T cell receptor beta chains from one sample sequenced in a study of CD8 T cells in Susac syndrome. cDNA came from 0.5 to 1 ug RNA primed by random hexamers. TCRdb recomputed calls from the immunoSEQ multiplex PCR reads with MiXCR, one row per CDR3 protein. The sample shows some 96,000 distinct CDR3 sequences, over 90% of them seen only once. The source material was CD4+ T cells from PBMCs. These TCRs come from a human donor with Susac syndrome.

The chain uses TRBV20-1 and TRBJ2-7; possible D gene TRBD1, 6 bases. The CDR3 totals 12 residues. The V end lost 4 bases, the J end lost 6 bases, and 13 bases lay between the germline ends. The germline V gene encodes CDR1 DFQATT and CDR2 SNEGSKA (reference sequence). The CDR3 loop reads CSATQGLGEQYF. CDR3 bases: TGCAGTGCTACTCAGGGGCTCGGCGAGCAGTACTTC.

The chain links TRBV5-4 to TRBJ2-7; D possibly corresponds to TRBD2 (6 bases). CDR1 and CDR2 (germline): SGHNT, YYREEE (reference sequence). This CDR3 comprises 13 residues. V was cut by 1 base and J by 7 bases, with 12 bases left in between. CDR3 nucleotide sequence: TGTGCCAGCAGCTTGTGGGCAGGGAGGGAGCAGTACTTC. Translating it yields CASSLWAGREQYF.

This chain links TRBV27 with TRBJ2-7, with 7 bases identical to TRBD1. The V and J ends lost 3 bases and 3 bases, in that order; junction bases with no gene match: 5. Germline lookup yields CDR1 MNHEY and CDR2 SMNVEV (reference sequence). This CDR3 is 14 amino acids long. The CDR3 loop reads CASSFQGVLYEQYF. Here the CDR3 DNA reads TGTGCCAGCAGTTTCCAGGGGGTCCTCTACGAGCAGTACTTC.

This chain links TRBV4-1 with TRBJ1-1; TRBD1 aligns across 9 bases. This CDR3 contains 12 residues. Trimming took 6 bases from V and 8 from J; bases not matched to a gene: 4. Per the germline V gene, CDR1 is MGHRA and CDR2 is YSYEKL. DNA for the CDR3: TGCGCCAGCAGTCTTACAGGGGGCGAAGCTTTCTTT. This encodes CASSLTGGEAFF.

The rearrangement joins TRBV20-1 to TRBJ2-3; D is uncertain. This CDR3 is built from 13 residues. Trimming took off 6 bases at V and 0 bases at J, with 10 bases between the two ends. Germline V gene data show CDR1 as DFQATT and CDR2 as SNEGSKA (reference sequence). The CDR3 spells CSAPSSSTDTQYF. The CDR3, as DNA: TGCAGTGCCCCGTCTTCTAGCACAGATACGCAGTATTTT.

The rearrangement joins TRBV7-3 to TRBJ2-3; D tentatively reads TRBD1 or TRBD2 (5 bases each). Germline V gene data show CDR1 as SGHTA and CDR2 as FQGTGA. The CDR3 is 14 amino acids. Trimming removed 3 bases from V and 1 base from J, with 8 bases in between. CDR3 bases: TGTGCCAGCAGCTTGGGGGATGGCACAGATACGCAGTATTTT. Its translation is CASSLGDGTDTQYF.

This chain connects TRBV6-6 to TRBJ2-1; 13 nucleotides match TRBD2. This CDR3 contains 15 residues. The junction had 3 bases not matched to a gene; V was cut back by 5 bases and J by 5 bases. The germline V gene encodes CDR1 MNHNY and CDR2 SVGAGI (reference sequence). The CDR3 protein is CASSPGTSGNNEQFF. Written as DNA, the CDR3 is TGTGCCAGCAGTCCAGGGACTAGCGGGAACAATGAGCAGTTCTTC.

The chain is built from TRBV19 and TRBJ1-2; D uncertain. The CDR3 length is 11 residues. V gave up 6 bases and J gave up 1 base, with 3 bases separating them. Germline CDR1 LNHDA, CDR2 SQIVND (reference sequence). CDR3 amino acids: CASRDNYGYTF. The CDR3 bases are TGTGCCAGTAGGGATAACTATGGCTACACCTTC. The complete variable domain, with remaining parts taken from reference TRBV19 and TRBJ1-2, reads DGGITQSPKYLFRKEGQNVTLSCEQNLNHDAMYWYRQDPGQGLRLIYYSQIVNDFQKGDIAEGYSVSREKKESFPLTVTSAQKNPTAFYLCASRDNYGYTFGSGTRLTVV.

The V gene is TRBV2, the J gene TRBJ2-6, with D perhaps matching TRBD1 or TRBD2 (5 bases each). The CDR3 loop spans 15 amino acids. Germline V gene lookup returns CDR1 SNHLY and CDR2 FYNNEI. V lost 6 bases and J lost 1, with 10 bases in between. The CDR3 is CASRFEGSGANVLTF. The CDR3 DNA is TGTGCCAGCAGGTTCGAGGGGTCTGGGGCCAACGTCCTGACTTTC. Complete variable domain (other parts from reference TRBV2 and TRBJ2-6): EPEVTQTPSHQVTQMGQEVILRCVPISNHLYFYWYRQILGQKVEFLVSFYNNEISEKSEIFDDQFSVERPDGSNFTLKIRSTKLEDSAMYFCASRFEGSGANVLTFGAGSRLTVL.

The chain couples TRBV25-1 to TRBJ2-1; 8 bases align to TRBD2. V shed 8 bases and J 8 bases; nucleotides not matched to a gene: 11. This CDR3 has 14 amino acids. The V gene's germline CDR1 is MGHDK and CDR2 SYGVNS. As DNA, the CDR3 is TGTGCCAGCGATAACCGGGGACTAGGGGATGAGCAGTTCTTC. Protein sequence: CASDNRGLGDEQFF.

V gene TRBV20-1 combines with J gene TRBJ2-1; possibly TRBD1 for D (5 bases). Trimming took 1 base from V and 7 from J, leaving 23 bases between them. Germline lookup yields CDR1 DFQATT and CDR2 SNEGSKA (reference sequence). This CDR3 has 17 residues. The CDR3 protein is CSARGLDQSRVFNEQFF. The CDR3 DNA sequence: TGCAGTGCTAGAGGTCTTGACCAGAGCAGGGTTTTTAATGAGCAGTTCTTC.

The V gene is TRBV20-1, the J gene TRBJ2-2; D is unclear. Looked up from germline, CDR1 is DFQATT and CDR2 is SNEGSKA (reference sequence). The V end was cut by 0 bases, the J end by 1 base, with 12 bases between. This CDR3 comprises 16 residues. DNA for the CDR3: TGCAGTGCTAGAGATCGGCGCAATGGGAACACCGGGGAGCTGTTTTTT. Its protein is CSARDRRNGNTGELFF.

This clonotype was counted between two and nine times. The chain joins TRBV7-2 to TRBJ2-5; unclear D gene. The CDR3 length is 12 residues. CDR1 SGHTA and CDR2 FQGNSA come from the germline V gene. Trimming took off 0 bases at V and 4 bases at J, with 3 bases between the two ends. In nucleotides, the CDR3 is TGTGCCAGCAGCTTAGCCGTAGAGACCCAGTACTTC. Translating it yields CASSLAVETQYF.

This chain connects TRBV29-1 to TRBJ2-5, with 7 bases aligning to TRBD1. Germline values: CDR1 SQVTM, CDR2 ANQGSEA. The CDR3 consists of 13 residues. V was pared by 5 bases and J by 2 bases, with 5 bases of the junction left unmatched. The CDR3 DNA is TGCAGCGTTACGAGCAGGGGGCAAGAGACCCAGTACTTC. This sequence encodes CSVTSRGQETQYF.

The genes are TRBV29-1 and TRBJ2-5, with 10 bases aligning to TRBD2. CDR3 length equals 15 residues. The V gene end was trimmed by 6 bases and the J gene end by 5 bases; junction bases not matched to a gene: 12. Germline assignment: CDR1 SQVTM and CDR2 ANQGSEA. Here the CDR3 DNA reads TGCAGCGTCGCCCGGGCTAGCGGGGGTTGGGAGACCCAGTACTTC. This codes for CSVARASGGWETQYF. Looking up the rest from reference TRBV29-1 and TRBJ2-5 gives the full variable domain: SAVISQKPSRDICQRGTSLTIQCQVDSQVTMMFWYRQQPGQSLTLIATANQGSEATYESGFVIDKFPISRPNLTFSTLTVSNMSPEDSSIYLCSVARASGGWETQYFGPGTRLLVL.

This clonotype came up once. The gene calls are TRBV12-3 or TRBV12-4 and TRBJ2-1; D is uncertain. V lost 8 bases and J lost 11, with 10 bases in between. The CDR3 covers 10 residues. CDR3 region: CASAYRKQFF. The CDR3 DNA sequence: TGTGCCAGCGCCTACAGAAAGCAGTTCTTC.

The chain combines TRBV4-2 with TRBJ2-5; D perhaps matches TRBD1 (6 bases). The CDR3 is 14 residues long. Germline CDR1 LGHNA, CDR2 YNFKEQ. Deletions cut 1 base from V and 2 bases from J, with 8 bases between. Here the CDR3 DNA reads TGTGCCAGCAGCCAAGGGACAGCGCAAGAGACCCAGTACTTC. This codes for CASSQGTAQETQYF.

The chain links TRBV29-1 to TRBJ2-2; TRBD1 matches at 8 bases. The CDR3 length is 14 residues. The germline V gene encodes CDR1 SQVTM and CDR2 ANQGSEA. The ends lost 4 bases at V and 6 bases at J; junction bases unmatched: 7. The CDR3 is CSVVIDRGPGELFF. CDR3 nucleotide sequence: TGCAGCGTTGTCATCGACAGGGGTCCCGGGGAGCTGTTTTTT.

V gene TRBV7-9 combines with J gene TRBJ2-2; TRBD1 agrees at 8 bases. This CDR3 has 14 residues. V trimming: 8 bases; J trimming: 4 bases; junction bases outside the gene matches: 6. CDR1 and CDR2 from the germline V gene are SEHNR and FQNEAQ (reference sequence). Here the CDR3 DNA reads TGTGCCAGCTTGACAGGGGTCGGCACCGGGGAGCTGTTTTTT. Its translation: CASLTGVGTGELFF. Variable domain in full (rest from reference TRBV7-9 and TRBJ2-2): DTGVSQNPRHKITKRGQNVTFRCDPISEHNRLYWYRQTLGQGPEFLTYFQNEAQLEKSRLLSDRFSAERPKGSFSTLEIQRTEQGDSAMYLCASLTGVGTGELFFGEGSRLTVL.

This CDR3 reads CAWRGAGSNQPQHF. CDR3 sequence (DNA): TGTGCCTGGAGGGGGGCAGGTAGCAATCAGCCCCAGCATTTT. The chain is built from TRBV30 and TRBJ1-5; TRBD1 might be the D (6 bases). Per germline, CDR1 GTSNPN and CDR2 SVGIG (reference sequence). CDR3 length: 14 amino acids. Between the trimmed V and J ends, which lost 3 bases and 0 bases, there was a span of 9 bases.

V and J are TRBV13 and TRBJ1-1; TRBD1 is a possible D gene (6 bases). The V end lost 5 bases, the J end lost 0 bases, and 7 bases lay between the germline ends. CDR3 length: 13 residues. The germline CDR1 and CDR2 sequences are PRHDT and FYEKMQ (reference sequence). The CDR3 DNA sequence: TGTGCCAGCAGCCGACAGGTGAACACTGAAGCTTTCTTT. It specifies CASSRQVNTEAFF.

As concerns this clonotype: A read error may produce the germline difference seen at one junction end. The chain joins TRBV6-5 to TRBJ1-1, with unresolved D. Germline V gene lookup returns CDR1 MNHEY and CDR2 SVGAGI. The CDR3 has 13 residues. CDR3: CASSYDWVTEAFF. The CDR3 DNA follows: TGCGCCAGCAGTTATGATTGGGTGACTGAAGCTTTCTTT.

This sequence joins TRBV6-5 and TRBJ2-7; tentatively, D is TRBD1 (6 bases). Trimming took off 7 bases at V and 2 bases at J, with 18 bases between the two ends. Germline V gene lookup returns CDR1 MNHEY and CDR2 SVGAGI. The CDR3 is 15 amino acids. CDR3 in DNA: TGTGCCAGCACCATTGGGGGCACGGGGCCCTACGAGCAGTACTTC. It translates to CASTIGGTGPYEQYF.

J is TRBJ2-1 and V is TRBV29-1; either TRBD1 or TRBD2 may fit D (5 bases each). The CDR3 covers 12 residues. Trimming shortened V by 7 bases and J by 3 bases, and 10 bases separated the two germline ends. CDR1 is SQVTM, CDR2 ANQGSEA, per germline. The CDR3 region has the DNA TGCAGCGGGGACCTTAACTACAATGAGCAGTTCTTC. As protein: CSGDLNYNEQFF.

V is TRBV20-1 and J is TRBJ2-2, with D maybe TRBD1 (6 bases). The CDR3 consists of 15 residues. Germline V CDR1 and CDR2: DFQATT, SNEGSKA (reference sequence). Between the trimmed V and J ends, which lost 5 bases and 5 bases, there was a span of 18 bases. CDR3 amino acids: CSAPRRLQGTGELFF. The CDR3 region has the DNA TGCAGTGCTCCAAGAAGGCTACAGGGAACCGGGGAGCTGTTTTTT.

This clonotype occurred once. The rearrangement joins TRBV24-1 to TRBJ2-7; D not resolved. Germline-derived CDR1 and CDR2 are KGHDR and SFDVKD. V shed 9 bases and J shed 5 bases, with 10 bases lying between them. The CDR3 is 11 amino acids. The CDR3 region has the DNA TGTGCCACCGGTTGGGGTAACGAGCAGTACTTC. Translated: CATGWGNEQYF.

The rearrangement links TRBV5-1 to TRBJ2-7; D unresolved. The germline V gene has CDR1 SGHRS and CDR2 YFSETQ. This CDR3 region has 13 residues. V was trimmed by 4 bases and J by 11 bases, leaving 19 bases between them. In nucleotides, the CDR3 is TGCGCCAGCAGCGGAGAAGAACGGGTCAGAGAGTACTTC. Its translation is CASSGEERVREYF.

This rearrangement joins TRBV5-1 to TRBJ2-5, with D maybe TRBD1 (7 bases). The CDR3 length is 15 residues. CDR1 is SGHRS, CDR2 YFSETQ, per germline. Trimming pared 4 bases from V and 2 bases from J, leaving 15 bases between. The CDR3 DNA reads as TGCGCCAGCAGCAGAGACTCAGGGGGGCAAGAGACCCAGTACTTC. As protein: CASSRDSGGQETQYF.

V usage is TRBV30 and J usage is TRBJ1-6, with D tentatively TRBD1 (5 bases). The germline V gene has CDR1 GTSNPN and CDR2 SVGIG (reference sequence). The CDR3 covers 14 residues. Trimming stripped 5 bases from V and 5 bases from J, with 13 bases between. In DNA form, the CDR3 reads TGTGCCTGGTCCGGCGAAGGGGATAATTCACCCCTCCACTTT. Its translation: CAWSGEGDNSPLHF.